This T cell receptor (beta chain) is from a study of cytomegalovirus exposure and HLA in healthy donors. General observations from the study: By HLA locus, TCR association rates varied in a later analysis, with DRB1 showing the most and HLA-C the fewest. Later analysis identified several of the most significant clusters that appeared linked to common viral pathogens.

The PCR had 60 Vbeta and 13 Jbeta primers. The protocol was immunoSEQ multiplex PCR, while the TCRdb copy is restricted to in-frame clones and leaves out a portion. The data hold about 120,000 clones, with 75% observed a single time. Regarding this clone: The antigen remains undetermined.

The V gene lost 8 bases and the J gene lost 6 bases, with 13 bases spanning the gap. The CDR3 is 13 residues long. Germline CDR1 is MNHEY and CDR2 is SVGAGI. The sample taken for sequencing was PBMCs. This TCR derives from a woman aged 40 to 50 in good health and CMV-seropositive. The chain joins TRBV6-5 to TRBJ2-2; TRBD1 might be the D (5 bases). The DNA for the CDR3 is TGTGCCAGCGGTCAGGGATTAGCCGGGGAGCTGTTTTTT. It yields the protein CASGQGLAGELFF.